The 2 T cell receptor beta chains below were found in one sample sequenced in a study of post-analysis software for immune sequencing data (dated by TCRdb to about 2015). The receptor library was made with PCR. These reads were obtained on an Illumina HiSeq 2500. Unique molecular identifiers were incorporated into TCR beta cDNA libraries to reduce PCR and sequencing biases. TCRdb passed the public sequencing reads through fastp at Q25 and MiXCR, retaining productive beta sequences. Entries that share a CDR3 protein sequence are merged under the most common genes and DNA. This sample holds around 160,000 distinct CDR3 sequences; about 34% were observed only once. About 26% of the sample is in the top ten clones. The sample's time point label, in plain terms: second blood draw from one MS patient after hematopoietic stem cell transplantation. This specimen consisted of blood, obtained after autologous hematopoietic stem cell transplantation. These receptors came from a girl aged 5-17 years with multiple sclerosis. Donor details come from another sample of the same person, matched by shared clones.

This clonotype was seen just once. V usage is TRBV12-3 or TRBV12-4 and J usage is TRBJ2-1; 7 bases agree with TRBD2. The length of the CDR3 is 15 residues. After removal of 3 bases from V and 5 bases from J, the junction contained 7 bases not matched to a gene. The CDR3 DNA sequence: TGTGCCAGCAGTTTGTTGGCTAGCGGCAACAATGAGCAGTTCTTC. This sequence encodes CASSLLASGNNEQFF.

The chain is built from TRBV20-1 and TRBJ2-7, with TRBD1 matching over 7 bases. Germline loops: CDR1 DFQATT, CDR2 SNEGSKA (reference sequence). V lost 5 bases, J lost 5 bases, and 6 bases stayed unmatched. The CDR3 has 12 residues. The CDR3 loop is CSAVQGSHEQYF. The CDR3 DNA is TGCAGTGCTGTACAGGGGTCCCACGAGCAGTACTTC.